The next 28 T cell receptor beta chains were all read from a single sample in a study of T cell repertoires in cytomegalovirus infection. TCRdb called the reads again in MiXCR, with one record for every CDR3 protein. The profile shows 170,000 or so distinct CDR3 sequences, roughly 17% of them singletons. The sample taken for sequencing was CD8+ T cells from PBMCs. The receptors derive from a human donor in good health (CMV status not recorded). Some clones in this sample may be carry-over from other donors' samples.

This clonotype was found a few times. The V gene is TRBV28, the J gene TRBJ1-1, with D unresolved. The ends were cut back, 1 base at V and 1 base at J, with 19 bases in the middle. CDR1 MDHEN and CDR2 SYDVKM come from the germline V gene. The CDR3 is 18 amino acids. The CDR3 nucleotides read TGTGCCAGCAGTTTATTTGCTCTCTTAGGGTCACGGAACACTGAAGCTTTCTTT. The encoded protein is CASSLFALLGSRNTEAFF.

This CDR3 is CSAKGPRIQETQYF. Here the CDR3 DNA reads TGCAGTGCCAAGGGACCCCGGATCCAAGAGACCCAGTACTTC. V gene TRBV20-1 combines with J gene TRBJ2-5; D possibly uses TRBD1 or TRBD2 (5 bases each). Per germline, CDR1 DFQATT and CDR2 SNEGSKA (reference sequence). The V end lost 6 bases, the J end lost 1 base, and 15 bases lay between the germline ends. This CDR3 contains 14 residues.

The V gene is TRBV3-1, the J gene TRBJ2-7; D not resolved. Germline V lookup: CDR1 LGHDT, CDR2 YNNKEL (reference sequence). The CDR3 has 13 amino acids. With 0 bases removed from V and 2 bases from J, the gap between germline ends came to 5 bases. As DNA, the CDR3 is TGTGCCAGCAGCCAAGATGGCACCTACGAGCAGTACTTC. Translation gives CASSQDGTYEQYF.

The table lists this clonotype with a few counts. The chain links TRBV11-2 to TRBJ2-7, with D unclear. In germline, CDR1 is SGHAT, CDR2 FQNNGV. The CDR3 is 13 amino acids. V was trimmed by 4 bases and J by 3 bases, leaving 10 bases between them. The chain's CDR3 is CASSSPLLYEQYF. The CDR3 DNA is TGTGCCAGCAGCTCCCCGTTGCTCTACGAGCAGTACTTC.

This clonotype has just a few counts. V gene TRBV6-2 or TRBV6-3 combines with J gene TRBJ2-1; D call uncertain. This CDR3 has 13 amino acids. The germline gives CDR1 MNHEY, CDR2 SVGEGT. V was pared by 5 bases and J by 8 bases, with 13 bases between. The CDR3 protein is CASSLFRNDEQFF. For the CDR3, the DNA is TGTGCCAGCAGTCTATTCCGCAACGATGAGCAGTTCTTC.

This clonotype was picked up a small number of times. The chain joins TRBV6-1 to TRBJ2-2, with D maybe TRBD1 (7 bases). The germline V gene encodes CDR1 MNHNS and CDR2 SASEGT. The CDR3 is made up of 17 amino acids. V was shortened by 6 bases and J by 6 bases, with 23 bases between the two germline ends. The CDR3 here is CASSLGGDRVEAGELFF. The CDR3, as DNA: TGTGCCAGCAGCTTGGGGGGCGACAGGGTTGAGGCCGGGGAGCTGTTTTTT.

The chain carries TRBV6-2 or TRBV6-3 and TRBJ1-1; D gene unclear. V gave up 5 bases and J gave up 0 bases, with 13 bases separating them. Germline V CDR1 and CDR2: MNHEY, SVGEGT. The CDR3 sequence is 15 residues long. The CDR3 sequence is CASSTTTNMNTEAFF. CDR3 in DNA: TGTGCCAGCAGTACTACGACAAACATGAACACTGAAGCTTTCTTT.

This clonotype was seen a few times. J is TRBJ1-1 and V is TRBV15; the D gene is possibly TRBD1 (6 bases). The CDR3 is made up of 15 amino acids. Deletions cut 5 bases from V and 1 base from J, with 14 bases between. From germline, CDR1 is LNHNV and CDR2 YYDKDF (reference sequence). The CDR3, as DNA: TGTGCCACCAGCCCTGAGGTGGGGGCGAACACTGAAGCTTTCTTT. It specifies CATSPEVGANTEAFF.

This clonotype was counted between two and nine times. The V gene is TRBV7-9, the J gene TRBJ2-5, with D perhaps matching TRBD2 (6 bases). V lost 1 base and J 6 bases, leaving 12 bases between the germline ends. This CDR3 region has 14 residues. The germline CDR1 and CDR2 sequences are SEHNR and FQNEAQ (reference sequence). In DNA, the CDR3 is TGTGCCAGCAGCTTAGGAGGCGGGGAGAAGACCCAGTACTTC. It translates to CASSLGGGEKTQYF.

This clonotype was detected a few times. This chain links TRBV28 with TRBJ2-7; no clear D gene. The CDR3 runs 14 residues. V was clipped by 6 bases and J by 2 bases, with 14 bases between them. The V gene's germline CDR1 is MDHEN and CDR2 SYDVKM. The CDR3 bases are TGTGCCAGCAGGACCTCGCCGGGTACCTACGAGCAGTACTTC. Translated, it gives CASRTSPGTYEQYF.

This clonotype has only a few counts. The chain has TRBV7-3 and TRBJ2-2, with no clear D. Germline values: CDR1 SGHTA, CDR2 FQGTGA. The V gene lost 1 base and the J gene lost 7 bases, with 7 bases spanning the gap. This CDR3 has 13 residues. CDR3 coding DNA: TGTGCCAGCAGCTTAATAGATAGCGGGGAGCTGTTTTTT. Translation gives CASSLIDSGELFF.

This chain uses TRBV6-6 with TRBJ1-4, with 7 bases that match TRBD1. The CDR3 loop spans 15 amino acids. J lost 5 bases, V lost 2 bases, and 5 bases had no gene match. Germline CDR1 is MNHNY and CDR2 is SVGAGI (reference sequence). The CDR3 reads CASSYGDSYNEKLFF. CDR3 DNA sequence: TGTGCCAGCAGTTACGGGGACAGTTACAATGAAAAACTGTTTTTT.

V and J are TRBV28 and TRBJ2-3, with D unresolved. The V end lost 7 bases, the J end lost 0 bases, and 8 bases lay between the germline ends. Germline V CDR1 and CDR2: MDHEN, SYDVKM. This CDR3 is built from 13 residues. CDR3 loop: CASTIHSTDTQYF. Here the CDR3 DNA reads TGTGCCAGCACGATTCACAGCACAGATACGCAGTATTTT.

This clonotype was observed many times. This chain connects TRBV7-2 to TRBJ1-2; TRBD1 aligns across 10 bases. Germline values: CDR1 SGHTA, CDR2 FQGNSA. J gave up 3 bases and V 5 bases, and 12 bases lay outside the gene matches. The CDR3 contains 17 residues. DNA for the CDR3: TGTGCCAGCAGCGTAACCTTGACAGGGGGCAGCGACTATGGCTACACCTTC. Its translation: CASSVTLTGGSDYGYTF.

The chain is built from TRBV7-3 and TRBJ2-1; possibly TRBD2 for D (5 bases). The V end lost 6 bases, the J end lost 1 base, and 13 bases lay between the germline ends. Looked up from germline, CDR1 is SGHTA and CDR2 is FQGTGA. This CDR3 comprises 15 residues. The CDR3 DNA is TGTGCCAGCAGTCTCAAAACGGGATCCTACAATGAGCAGTTCTTC. The encoded protein is CASSLKTGSYNEQFF.

The CDR3 here is CASSSLSTEAFF. The DNA of the CDR3 is TGTGCCAGCAGCTCTCTCTCGACTGAAGCTTTCTTT. The chain combines TRBV7-9 with TRBJ1-1; unclear D gene. Germline-derived CDR1 and CDR2 are SEHNR and FQNEAQ (reference sequence). Trimming stripped 4 bases from V and 5 bases from J, with 8 bases between. The CDR3 runs to 12 residues.

V gene TRBV2 combines with J gene TRBJ2-7; D possibly uses TRBD1 or TRBD2 (5 bases each). The CDR3 length is 13 residues. Germline-derived CDR1 and CDR2 are SNHLY and FYNNEI. Trimming pared 6 bases from V and 3 bases from J, leaving 12 bases between. The CDR3 reads CASRGPSFYEQYF. CDR3 coding DNA: TGTGCCAGCAGGGGACCCTCCTTCTACGAGCAGTACTTC.

The chain employs TRBV11-2 and TRBJ1-2; 10 bases are shared with TRBD1. Trimming cost V 3 bases and J 8 bases; bases outside gene matches: 0. The CDR3 sequence is 12 residues long. Germline V CDR1 and CDR2: SGHAT, FQNNGV. The DNA of the CDR3 is TGTGCCAGCAGCTTGGGACAGGGGGGCTACACCTTC. Its translation: CASSLGQGGYTF.

The rearrangement links TRBV12-3 or TRBV12-4 to TRBJ2-3, with 11 nucleotides matching TRBD2. The CDR3 consists of 16 residues. The V gene end was trimmed by 5 bases and the J gene end by 4 bases; junction bases not matched to a gene: 8. CDR3: CASSLRLAGTSDTQYF. Here the CDR3 DNA reads TGTGCCAGCAGTCTAAGACTAGCGGGGACGTCAGATACGCAGTATTTT.

The rearrangement uses TRBV10-2 and TRBJ2-3, with D maybe TRBD1 (7 bases). The ends were cut back, 3 bases at V and 3 bases at J, with 13 bases in the middle. Germline values: CDR1 WSHSY, CDR2 SAAADI. This CDR3 comprises 15 residues. CDR3 protein: CASSELQGRTDTQYF. The CDR3 DNA sequence: TGCGCCAGCAGTGAATTACAGGGGAGGACAGATACGCAGTATTTT.

The chain couples TRBV9 to TRBJ1-2; D is uncertain. This CDR3 region has 13 residues. V shed 0 bases and J shed 8 bases, with 11 bases lying between them. Germline V gene sequence: CDR1 SGDLS, CDR2 YYNGEE. CDR3 in amino acids: CASSVASGGGYTF. In DNA, the CDR3 is TGTGCCAGCAGCGTAGCCAGTGGCGGGGGCTACACCTTC.

V and J are TRBV7-2 and TRBJ2-5, with D possibly TRBD2 on 6 matching bases. CDR3 length equals 15 residues. Germline lookup yields CDR1 SGHTA and CDR2 FQGNSA. V lost 1 base, J lost 5 bases, and 14 bases lay in between. The CDR3 loop is CASSLGLARRETQYF. The CDR3, as DNA: TGTGCCAGCAGCTTAGGCCTAGCGAGGAGGGAGACCCAGTACTTC.

This clonotype was counted between two and nine times. The rearrangement links TRBV27 to TRBJ1-3, with D hard to call. CDR3 length: 16 amino acids. The V gene lost 1 base and the J gene lost 1 base, with 11 bases spanning the gap. Germline V gene data show CDR1 as MNHEY and CDR2 as SMNVEV (reference sequence). CDR3 sequence (DNA): TGTGCCAGCAGTTTATTCCGGTCACCATCTGGAAACACCATATATTTT. This encodes CASSLFRSPSGNTIYF.

V is TRBV12-3 or TRBV12-4 and J is TRBJ2-3; no definite D call. The CDR3 is 13 residues long. The V and J ends lost 4 bases and 3 bases respectively, with 8 bases between them. The chain's CDR3 is CASSYSYTDTQYF. In nucleotides, the CDR3 is TGTGCCAGCAGTTACAGTTATACAGATACGCAGTATTTT.

This clonotype occurred a few times. V usage is TRBV6-2 or TRBV6-3 and J usage is TRBJ1-2; TRBD1 is a possible D gene (5 bases). V was pared by 2 bases and J by 2 bases, with 15 bases between. Germline CDR1 MNHEY, CDR2 SVGEGT. This CDR3 has 16 amino acids. The CDR3 reads CASSYEGEPLNYGYTF. CDR3 nucleotides: TGTGCCAGCAGTTACGAAGGGGAACCCCTCAACTATGGCTACACCTTC.

This clonotype was recorded only once. The genes are TRBV12-3 or TRBV12-4 and TRBJ2-3; 11 positions agree with TRBD2. This CDR3 region has 15 residues. Losses at the gene ends were 7 bases for V and 3 bases for J; bases not matched to a gene: 6. Here the CDR3 DNA reads TGTGCCAGCACTTTGACTAGCGGGGTGACAGATACGCAGTATTTT. Its protein product is CASTLTSGVTDTQYF.

There are a few counts of this clonotype. The junction departs from the called germline gene at one end, perhaps through a read error. J is TRBJ1-2 and V is TRBV12-3 or TRBV12-4; D is unresolved. This CDR3 contains 11 residues. CDR3 DNA: TGTGCCAGCAGTTTAGGGCGGGGTAGAGACTTC. Translation: CASSLGRGRDF.

The V and J genes are TRBV6-2 or TRBV6-3 and TRBJ1-1; no definite D call. Trimming removed 3 bases at V and 1 base at J, with 6 bases between. The CDR3 is 13 residues long. Per the germline V gene, CDR1 is MNHEY and CDR2 is SVGEGT. CDR3 sequence (DNA): TGTGCCAGCAGTTATGGCTGGAACACTGAAGCTTTCTTT. It yields the protein CASSYGWNTEAFF.